The source of this T cell receptor (beta chain) is a study of patients and donors after allogeneic stem cell transplantation (dated by TCRdb to between 2020 and 2021). This clonotype came up many times. Its antigen has not been determined. No base quality values were provided; no much bigger clone lies one nucleotide off. The CDR3 numbers 11 residues from cysteine through phenylalanine. Only the CDR3 DNA is retained, 33 bases long and in frame from the first base. The V and J ends are trimmed by 2 bases and 6 bases, leaving 7 bases between them. The germline V gene specifies SQVTM as CDR1 and ANQGSEA as CDR2. The library was made by RT-PCR. The data were produced on a NextSeq 550. TCRdb's own reprocessing of the public reads used fastp at Q25 and MiXCR and kept productive beta chains. For every CDR3 protein sequence, its rows merge into one entry that carries the most common genes and DNA. Across this sample there are about 960,000 distinct CDR3 sequences, with approximately 18% seen only once. The ten largest clones take up about 6% of the sample.

This clonotype was obtained from a human donor who was either an allogeneic HSCT recipient or a stem cell or donor lymphocyte infusion donor (not recorded which). It is not recorded whose cells these are; they may come from a transplant donor. Sequencing was carried out using blood, either unsorted or a sorted T cell fraction (not recorded which). The V gene is TRBV29-1 and the J gene is TRBJ2-5, with no confidently assigned D gene. The CDR3 amino acid sequence is: CSVEIGQTQYF. The DNA is as follows: TGCAGCGTTGAAATTGGTCAGACCCAGTACTTC.